These T cell receptor beta chains were read from a single sample in a study of cytomegalovirus exposure and HLA in healthy donors. Repertoires were generated with immunoSEQ multiplex PCR, while TCRdb's copy carries only in-frame clones and drops some. The table records tens of thousands of clones, about 75% of them present only once. Specimen: PBMCs. These receptors were taken from a man in his thirties or forties in good health and CMV-seropositive. The CDR3 runs from the conserved cysteine through the conserved F or W. The order of the fields is CDR3 protein, CDR3 DNA, CDR3 length, J gene, D gene, V gene, clone size. D genes are given only for firm matches. Clone size is shown for a subset of rows, as once, few, many or a class of expanded clone.

CASSYGQGAYEQYF	TGTGCCAGCAGTTACGGACAGGGGGCCTACGAGCAGTACTTC	14	TRBJ2-7	TRBD1	TRBV6-6	.
CASSQMGKGSGELFF	TGCGCCAGCAGCCAAATGGGAAAGGGGTCCGGGGAGCTGTTTTTT	15	TRBJ2-2	.	TRBV4-1	.
CASSPGAGGYTDTQYF	TGTGCCAGCAGCCCCGGAGCGGGGGGATACACAGATACGCAGTATTTT	16	TRBJ2-3	TRBD2	TRBV7-8	few
CASSPPGQPPYGYTF	TGTGCCAGCTCACCACCGGGACAGCCGCCCTATGGCTACACCTTC	15	TRBJ1-2	TRBD1	TRBV18	once
CASRPTSGGTGELFF	TGCGCCAGCAGACCGACTAGCGGGGGGACCGGGGAGCTGTTTTTT	15	TRBJ2-2	TRBD2	TRBV5-1	.
CASKDQGRGPQHF	TGTGCCAGCAAGGACCAGGGCAGGGGGCCCCAGCATTTT	13	TRBJ1-5	.	TRBV2	once
CSSSLGLAGGLYNEQFF	TGTTCCAGCAGCTTGGGACTAGCGGGGGGGCTTTACAATGAGCAGTTCTTC	17	TRBJ2-1	TRBD2	TRBV7-9	.
CASSYSRGVGMEAFF	TGTGCCAGCAGTTACTCGCGGGGAGTAGGGATGGAAGCTTTCTTT	15	TRBJ1-1	.	TRBV6-5	.
CAWRYATNEKLFF	TGTGCCTGGAGATATGCAACTAATGAAAAACTGTTTTTT	13	TRBJ1-4	.	TRBV30	.
CASSQDRKQGESTEAFF	TGCGCCAGCAGCCAAGATCGTAAACAGGGGGAGAGCACTGAAGCTTTCTTT	17	TRBJ1-1	TRBD1	TRBV4-3	.
CASSLESAGGQETQYF	TGTGCCAGCAGCTTAGAATCCGCAGGGGGCCAAGAGACCCAGTACTTC	16	TRBJ2-5	TRBD1	TRBV7-6	.
CASRATGGNTGELFF	TGTGCCAGCAGAGCGACAGGGGGGAACACCGGGGAGCTGTTTTTT	15	TRBJ2-2	TRBD1	TRBV6-4	few
CASSLGGESTQYF	TGTGCCAGCAGCTTAGGGGGGGAGAGTACGCAGTATTTT	13	TRBJ2-3	.	TRBV7-8	.
CASSPLGSSNQPQHF	TGTGCCAGCAGCCCTCTCGGGAGTAGCAATCAGCCCCAGCATTTT	15	TRBJ1-5	.	TRBV28	once
CASSPSPGGMSTDTQYF	TGTGCCAGCAGCCCCTCCCCGGGGGGTATGAGCACAGATACGCAGTATTTT	17	TRBJ2-3	TRBD2	TRBV4-2	once
CASSLGPPGQLLETQYF	TGTGCCAGCAGCTTGGGCCCCCCGGGACAACTTCTGGAGACCCAGTACTTC	17	TRBJ2-5	.	TRBV5-4	.
CASSRGFGNTIYF	TGTGCCAGCAGTCGGGGTTTTGGAAACACCATATATTTT	13	TRBJ1-3	.	TRBV2	once
CASSPDRGYTGELFF	TGCGCCAGCAGCCCGGACAGGGGGTATACCGGGGAGCTGTTTTTT	15	TRBJ2-2	TRBD1	TRBV4-3	.
CASRNRGGDYSTDTQYF	TGTGCCAGCAGGAACCGCGGCGGCGACTATAGCACAGATACGCAGTATTTT	17	TRBJ2-3	.	TRBV27	once
CASSPLALAGGPLELFF	TGTGCCAGCAGCCCCCTTGCCCTAGCGGGGGGGCCCTTGGAGCTGTTTTTT	17	TRBJ2-2	TRBD2	TRBV28	.
CASSEGQVIAYEQYF	TGTGCCAGCAGCGAGGGACAGGTGATTGCCTACGAGCAGTACTTC	15	TRBJ2-7	TRBD1	TRBV13	.
CASSSRTGYTEAFF	TGTGCCAGTAGTTCAAGGACAGGTTACACTGAAGCTTTCTTT	14	TRBJ1-1	TRBD1	TRBV19	.
CASPPAGGYNEQFF	TGTGCCAGCCCGCCGGCGGGAGGGTACAATGAGCAGTTCTTC	14	TRBJ2-1	TRBD2	TRBV2	.
CASWGTGGGNEQFF	TGTGCCAGCTGGGGGACAGGGGGCGGCAATGAGCAGTTCTTC	14	TRBJ2-1	TRBD1	TRBV5-6	.